The present T cell receptor beta chain was sequenced within a study of spatial heterogeneity in lung cancer. TCRdb called the 5' RACE reads again in MiXCR, with one record for every CDR3 protein. The data hold tens of thousands of distinct CDR3 sequences, with approximately 12% observed a single time. The table lists this clonotype with a few counts. Time point: sample taken at primary tumor resection. Tumor, nontumor lung or frozen PBMC supplied whole RNA, sequenced without sorting. Patients with untreated early-stage non-small cell lung cancer, numbering some 72, were the donors. There are 14 residues in the CDR3. Trimming took 1 base from V and 0 from J, leaving 6 bases between them. CDR1 and CDR2 (germline): SGHTA, FQGNSA.

This chain connects TRBV7-2 to TRBJ1-1; D ambiguous. This clonotype originated in a male donor with early-stage non-small cell lung cancer. The sample in question was PBMCs, obtained at surgery. The CDR3 DNA sequence: TGTGCCAGCAGCTTAGGTAGGCTGAACACTGAAGCTTTCTTT. Translated, it gives CASSLGRLNTEAFF.